This TCR beta chain was identified during a study of blood T cell repertoires in COVID-19. Study in general: Sources were T cells, B-cell-depleted T cells, or PBMCs; the material itself was cDNA or gDNA.

The study assigned cohorts using participant-reported clinical history. Cohort 3 donors were reported recovered after two negative PCRs, clearance, or symptom resolution. Authors' processing steps: Amplifying reference gene primers gave estimates of nucleated cell counts. Assay used: immunoSEQ multiplex PCR; TCRdb lists only in-frame clones, some missing. V, J and clone size are taken as reported in that table, and D and trimming were inferred from the DNA itself. Among around 260,000 clones listed, 75% to 95% were seen once. Germline V gene data show CDR1 as MNHEY and CDR2 as SVGAGI. The CDR3 length is 14 residues. V gave up 7 bases and J gave up 3 bases, with 15 bases separating them.

The sequence was obtained from a woman in her twenties or thirties who had recovered from COVID-19. The chain recombines TRBV6-5 with TRBJ1-2; D is unresolved. The specimen sequenced was PBMCs or T cells enriched from blood (not recorded which). The CDR3 region is CASTEREWDYGYTF. CDR3 nucleotide sequence: TGTGCCAGCACCGAACGGGAGTGGGACTATGGCTACACCTTC.